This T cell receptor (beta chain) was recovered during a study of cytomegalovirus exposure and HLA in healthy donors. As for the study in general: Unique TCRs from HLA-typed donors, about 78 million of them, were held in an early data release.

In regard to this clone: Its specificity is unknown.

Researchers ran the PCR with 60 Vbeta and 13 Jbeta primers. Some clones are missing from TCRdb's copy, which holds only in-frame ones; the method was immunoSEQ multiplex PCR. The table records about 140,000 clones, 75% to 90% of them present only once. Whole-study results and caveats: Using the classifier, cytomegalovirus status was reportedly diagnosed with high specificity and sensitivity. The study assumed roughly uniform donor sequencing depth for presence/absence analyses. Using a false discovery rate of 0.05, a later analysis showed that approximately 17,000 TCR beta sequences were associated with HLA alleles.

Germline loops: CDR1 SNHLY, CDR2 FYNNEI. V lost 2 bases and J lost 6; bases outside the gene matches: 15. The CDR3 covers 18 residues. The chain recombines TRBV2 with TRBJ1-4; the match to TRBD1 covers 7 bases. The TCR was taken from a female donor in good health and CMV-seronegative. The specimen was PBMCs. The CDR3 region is CASSETPPGAGGYEKLFF. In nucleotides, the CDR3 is TGTGCCAGCAGTGAAACGCCCCCCGGGGCAGGGGGATATGAAAAACTGTTTTTT.